What follows describes a single TCR beta chain. Its antigen is as yet unknown. This sample is part of a study of T cell responses to AZD1222 COVID-19 vaccine. Study results and caveats: The study reported that nearly half of spike-specific TCRs target unmutated variant regions. Spike as a whole was targeted by vaccine-associated CD4 TCRs, dominant at 160-218 and 743-854. Possibly, clonal diversity was underestimated; donors were largely white British and included more females.

V was clipped by 4 bases and J by 6 bases; unmatched bases: 14. This CDR3 is 17 amino acids long. The germline V gene encodes CDR1 LGHNA and CDR2 YNFKEQ. Profiled with immunoSEQ multiplex PCR; TCRdb holds only in-frame clones, not every one. The profile shows more than 150,000 clones, 94% of them singletons. This sequence was found in an adult in good health. This specimen consisted of peripheral blood, obtained on day 0 of AZD1222 vaccination. The chain links TRBV4-2 to TRBJ2-5, with 10 bases that match TRBD2. The CDR3 nucleotides are TGTGCCAGCAGCCTTCGTGTAGCGGGAGGAGGGGTGCAGACCCAGTACTTC. This encodes CASSLRVAGGGVQTQYF.